The 7 T cell receptor beta chains below were found in one sample sequenced in a study of T cells after yellow fever vaccination. Using its own MiXCR run on the 5' RACE reads, TCRdb lists one record per CDR3 protein. The repertoire includes under 500,000 distinct CDR3 sequences, over 15% of them detected once, and roughly a sixth sits in the top ten. Material: PBMCs, obtained before the yellow fever booster vaccination. The receptors here all came from a man between 18 and 35 years old who received the YFV17D yellow fever vaccine.

This clonotype was detected only a few times. The chain links TRBV28 to TRBJ1-3; D gene ambiguous. This CDR3 region has 14 residues. V was clipped by 3 bases and J by 0 bases, with 6 bases between them. Germline V gives CDR1 MDHEN, CDR2 SYDVKM. CDR3 nucleotides: TGTGCCAGCAGTTTTCAGTACTCTGGAAACACCATATATTTT. Translated: CASSFQYSGNTIYF.

This chain uses TRBV12-3 or TRBV12-4 with TRBJ1-1; D not resolved. Trimming left V 5 bases short and J 1 base short, with 8 bases between. The CDR3 has 13 residues. In DNA, the CDR3 is TGTGCCAGCAGTCCTAACAGGAACACTGAAGCTTTCTTT. It translates to CASSPNRNTEAFF.

The gene calls are TRBV12-3 or TRBV12-4 and TRBJ1-3, with a weak D call TRBD1 (6 bases). The CDR3 contains 15 residues. The germline V and J ends were trimmed by 6 bases and 3 bases, with 15 bases remaining between them. The CDR3 DNA follows: TGTGCCAGCAGCCTCCAAGACAGGCTTGGAAACACCATATATTTT. It is translated as CASSLQDRLGNTIYF.

This clonotype was counted a few times. CDR3 nucleotides: TGCGCCAGCAGCGCAATAGCGGGAACCCAAGAGACCCAGTACTTC. This gives the protein CASSAIAGTQETQYF. The chain is built from TRBV5-1 and TRBJ2-5; 8 bases are a match to TRBD2. The germline gives CDR1 SGHRS, CDR2 YFSETQ. V shed 4 bases, J shed 1 base, and the junction held 6 bases outside the gene matches. There are 15 residues in the CDR3. The full variable domain, completed using reference TRBV5-1 and TRBJ2-5, is KAGVTQTPRYLIKTRGQQVTLSCSPISGHRSVSWYQQTPGQGLQFLFEYFSETQRNKGNFPGRFSGRQFSNSRSEMNVSTLELGDSALYLCASSAIAGTQETQYFGPGTRLLVL.

The gene calls are TRBV7-9 and TRBJ2-7; no clear D gene. Germline values: CDR1 SEHNR, CDR2 FQNEAQ (reference sequence). The CDR3 has 14 amino acids. Trimming took 4 bases from V and 2 from J, leaving 12 bases between them. The CDR3 region is CASSSRKYAYEQYF. CDR3 DNA sequence: TGTGCCAGCAGCTCGCGTAAGTACGCCTACGAGCAGTACTTC.

The chain carries TRBV9 and TRBJ1-2; 9 bases match TRBD1. CDR3 length: 13 amino acids. Germline CDR1 reads SGDLS; CDR2 reads YYNGEE. V shed 0 bases, J shed 8 bases, and the junction held 2 bases outside the gene matches. The CDR3 DNA reads as TGTGCCAGCAGCGTAGGACAGGGGGACGGCTACACCTTC. Translation: CASSVGQGDGYTF.

The genes are TRBV20-1 and TRBJ1-6; 10 nucleotides align to TRBD1. V shed 5 bases and J 7 bases; nucleotides not matched to a gene: 8. Germline values: CDR1 DFQATT, CDR2 SNEGSKA (reference sequence). CDR3 length: 15 residues. For the CDR3, the DNA is TGCAGTGCTCTCCCGGGACAGGGGTCCAATTCACCCCTCCACTTT. This sequence encodes CSALPGQGSNSPLHF.